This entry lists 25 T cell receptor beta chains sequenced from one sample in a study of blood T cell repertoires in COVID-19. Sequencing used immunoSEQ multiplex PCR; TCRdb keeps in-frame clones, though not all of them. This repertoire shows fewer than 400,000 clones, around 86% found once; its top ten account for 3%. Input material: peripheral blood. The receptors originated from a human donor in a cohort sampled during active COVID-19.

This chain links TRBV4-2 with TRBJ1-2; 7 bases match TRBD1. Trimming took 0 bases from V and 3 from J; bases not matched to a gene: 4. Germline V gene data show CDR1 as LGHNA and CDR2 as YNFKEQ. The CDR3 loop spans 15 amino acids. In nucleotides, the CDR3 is TGTGCCAGCAGCCAAGAGCGGACAGGCCACTATGGCTACACCTTC. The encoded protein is CASSQERTGHYGYTF.

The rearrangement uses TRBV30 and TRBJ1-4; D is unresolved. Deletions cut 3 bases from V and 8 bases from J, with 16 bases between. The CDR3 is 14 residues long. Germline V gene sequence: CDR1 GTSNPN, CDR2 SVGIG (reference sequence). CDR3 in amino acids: CAWREMGDGEKLFF. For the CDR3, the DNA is TGTGCCTGGAGGGAGATGGGAGACGGGGAAAAACTGTTTTTT.

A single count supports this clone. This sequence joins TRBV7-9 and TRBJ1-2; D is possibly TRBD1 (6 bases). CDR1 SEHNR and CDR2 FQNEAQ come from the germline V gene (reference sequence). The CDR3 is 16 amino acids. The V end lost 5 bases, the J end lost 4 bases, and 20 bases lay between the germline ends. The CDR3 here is CASSPSSGGDVYGYTF. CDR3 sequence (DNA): TGTGCCAGCAGCCCGTCCTCGGGGGGCGATGTCTATGGCTACACCTTC.

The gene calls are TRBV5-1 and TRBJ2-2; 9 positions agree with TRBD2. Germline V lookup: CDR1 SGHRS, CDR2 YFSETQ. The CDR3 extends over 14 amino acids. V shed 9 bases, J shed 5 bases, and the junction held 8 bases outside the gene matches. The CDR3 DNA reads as TGCGCCACGGGGCGGGGGGGACGAACCGGGGAGCTGTTTTTT. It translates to CATGRGGRTGELFF.

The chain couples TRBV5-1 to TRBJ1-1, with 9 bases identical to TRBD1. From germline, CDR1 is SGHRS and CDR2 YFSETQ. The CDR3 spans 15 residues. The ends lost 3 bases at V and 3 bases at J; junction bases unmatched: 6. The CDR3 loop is CASSSQGAGDTEAFF. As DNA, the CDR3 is TGCGCCAGCAGCTCACAGGGGGCCGGTGACACTGAAGCTTTCTTT.

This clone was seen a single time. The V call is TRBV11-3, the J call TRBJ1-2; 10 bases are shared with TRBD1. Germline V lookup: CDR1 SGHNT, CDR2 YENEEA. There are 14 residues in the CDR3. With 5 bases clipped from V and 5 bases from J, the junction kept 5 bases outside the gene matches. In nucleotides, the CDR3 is TGTGCCAGCAGCCGACGGGACAGGGGTTATGGCTACACCTTC. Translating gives CASSRRDRGYGYTF.

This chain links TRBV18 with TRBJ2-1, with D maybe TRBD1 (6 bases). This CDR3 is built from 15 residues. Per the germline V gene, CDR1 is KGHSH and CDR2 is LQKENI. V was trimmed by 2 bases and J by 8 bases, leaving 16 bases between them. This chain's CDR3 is CASSPSAGVGDEQFF. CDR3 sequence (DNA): TGTGCCAGCTCACCATCGGCAGGGGTCGGGGATGAGCAGTTCTTC.

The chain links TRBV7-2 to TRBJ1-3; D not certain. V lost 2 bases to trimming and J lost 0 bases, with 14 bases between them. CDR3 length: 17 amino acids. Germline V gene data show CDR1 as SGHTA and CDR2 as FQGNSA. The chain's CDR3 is CASSLLSGTGSGNTIYF. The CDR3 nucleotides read TGTGCCAGCAGCTTATTGTCCGGCACGGGCTCTGGAAACACCATATATTTT.

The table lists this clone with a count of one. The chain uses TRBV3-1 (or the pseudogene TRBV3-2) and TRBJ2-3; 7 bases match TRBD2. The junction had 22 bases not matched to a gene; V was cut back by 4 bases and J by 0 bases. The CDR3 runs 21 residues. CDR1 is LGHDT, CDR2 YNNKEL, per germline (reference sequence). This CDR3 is CASSRGRVGERPYTSTDTQYF. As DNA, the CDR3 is TGTGCCAGCAGCCGAGGGAGGGTGGGAGAGCGACCCTACACTAGCACAGATACGCAGTATTTT.

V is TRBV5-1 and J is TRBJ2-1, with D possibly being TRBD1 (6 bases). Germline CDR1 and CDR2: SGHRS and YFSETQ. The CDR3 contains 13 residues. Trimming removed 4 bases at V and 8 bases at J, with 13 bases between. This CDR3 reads CASSPDSFDEQFF. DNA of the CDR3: TGCGCCAGCAGCCCGGACAGTTTTGATGAGCAGTTCTTC.

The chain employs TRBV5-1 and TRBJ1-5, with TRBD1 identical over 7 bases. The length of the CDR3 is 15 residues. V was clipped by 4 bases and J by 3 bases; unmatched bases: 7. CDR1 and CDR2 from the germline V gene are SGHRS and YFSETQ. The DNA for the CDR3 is TGCGCCAGCAGCCCAATGACAGGGATCAATCAGCCCCAGCATTTT. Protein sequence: CASSPMTGINQPQHF.

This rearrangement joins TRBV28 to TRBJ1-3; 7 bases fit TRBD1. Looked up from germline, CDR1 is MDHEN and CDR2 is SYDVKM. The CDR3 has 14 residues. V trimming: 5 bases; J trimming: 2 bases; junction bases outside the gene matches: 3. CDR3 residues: CASSPTGTGNTIYF. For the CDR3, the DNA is TGTGCCAGCAGTCCGACAGGGACTGGAAACACCATATATTTT.

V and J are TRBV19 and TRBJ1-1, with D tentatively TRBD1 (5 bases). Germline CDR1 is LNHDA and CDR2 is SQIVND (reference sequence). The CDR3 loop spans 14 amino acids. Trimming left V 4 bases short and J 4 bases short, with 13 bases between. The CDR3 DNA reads TGTGCCAGTAGTACCACCGCAGGGATCACTGAAGCTTTCTTT. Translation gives CASSTTAGITEAFF. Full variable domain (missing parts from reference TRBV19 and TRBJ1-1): DGGITQSPKYLFRKEGQNVTLSCEQNLNHDAMYWYRQDPGQGLRLIYYSQIVNDFQKGDIAEGYSVSREKKESFPLTVTSAQKNPTAFYLCASSTTAGITEAFFGQGTRLTVV.

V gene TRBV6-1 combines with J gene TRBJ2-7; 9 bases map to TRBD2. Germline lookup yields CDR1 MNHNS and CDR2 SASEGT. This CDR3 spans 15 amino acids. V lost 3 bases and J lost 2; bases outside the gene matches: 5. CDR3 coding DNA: TGTGCCAGCAGTGAGTCGAGCGGGGGGACCTACGAGCAGTACTTC. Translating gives CASSESSGGTYEQYF.

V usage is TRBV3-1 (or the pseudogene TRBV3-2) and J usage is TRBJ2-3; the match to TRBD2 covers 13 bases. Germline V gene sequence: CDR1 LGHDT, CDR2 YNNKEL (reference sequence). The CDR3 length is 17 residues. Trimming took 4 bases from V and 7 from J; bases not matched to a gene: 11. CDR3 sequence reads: CASSLRRTSGRGNTQYF. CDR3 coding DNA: TGTGCCAGCAGCCTCCGTCGGACTAGCGGGAGAGGGAATACGCAGTATTTT.

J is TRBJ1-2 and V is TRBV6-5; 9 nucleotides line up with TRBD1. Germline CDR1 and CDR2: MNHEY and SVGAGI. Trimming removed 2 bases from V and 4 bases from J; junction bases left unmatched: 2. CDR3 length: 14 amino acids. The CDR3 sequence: CASSYAGQGYGYTF. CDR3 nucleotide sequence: TGTGCCAGCAGTTACGCGGGACAGGGCTATGGCTACACCTTC.

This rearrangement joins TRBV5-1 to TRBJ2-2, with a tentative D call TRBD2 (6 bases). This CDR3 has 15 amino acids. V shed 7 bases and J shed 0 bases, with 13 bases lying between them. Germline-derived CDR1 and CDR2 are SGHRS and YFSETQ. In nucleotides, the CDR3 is TGCGCCAGCGGACTAAGACCCTCGAACACCGGGGAGCTGTTTTTT. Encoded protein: CASGLRPSNTGELFF.

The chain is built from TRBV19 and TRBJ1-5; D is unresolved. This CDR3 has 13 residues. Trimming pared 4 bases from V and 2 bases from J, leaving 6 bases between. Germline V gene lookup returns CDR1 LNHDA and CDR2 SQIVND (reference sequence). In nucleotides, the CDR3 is TGTGCCAGTAGTAGTCAGGGCAATCAGCCCCAGCATTTT. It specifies CASSSQGNQPQHF.

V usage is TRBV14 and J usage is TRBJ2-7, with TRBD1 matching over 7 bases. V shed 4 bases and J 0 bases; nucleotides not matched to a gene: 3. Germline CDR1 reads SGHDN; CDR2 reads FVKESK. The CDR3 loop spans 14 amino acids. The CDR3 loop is CASSRDRVSYEQYF. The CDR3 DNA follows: TGTGCCAGCAGCCGAGACAGGGTCTCCTACGAGCAGTACTTC.

CDR3 nucleotides: TGTGCCCGAACCGGACAGCCGAGCTCTGGAAACACCATATATTTT. Its translation is CARTGQPSSGNTIYF. The chain has TRBV19 and TRBJ1-3; TRBD1 might be the D (6 bases). The CDR3 contains 15 residues. Germline values: CDR1 LNHDA, CDR2 SQIVND (reference sequence). Trimming pared 11 bases from V and 0 bases from J, leaving 17 bases between.

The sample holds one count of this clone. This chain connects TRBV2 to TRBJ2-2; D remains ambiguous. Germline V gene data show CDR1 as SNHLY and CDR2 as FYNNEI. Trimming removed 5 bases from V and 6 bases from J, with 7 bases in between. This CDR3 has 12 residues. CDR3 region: CASSKLPGELFF. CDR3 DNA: TGTGCCAGCAGTAAACTCCCCGGGGAGCTGTTTTTT.

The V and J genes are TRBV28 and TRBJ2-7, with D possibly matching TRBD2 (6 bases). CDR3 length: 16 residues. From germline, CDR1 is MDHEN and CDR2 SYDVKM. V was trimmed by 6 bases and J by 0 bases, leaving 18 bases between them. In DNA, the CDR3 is TGTGCCAGCAGCCCACCGGAGGGGAAGGGCTCCTACGAGCAGTACTTC. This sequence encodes CASSPPEGKGSYEQYF.

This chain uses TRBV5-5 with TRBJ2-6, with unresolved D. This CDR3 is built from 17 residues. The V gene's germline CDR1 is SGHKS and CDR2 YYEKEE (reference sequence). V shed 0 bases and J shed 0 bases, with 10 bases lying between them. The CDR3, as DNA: TGTGCCAGCAGCTTGGCGGAGATATTCTCTGGGGCCAACGTCCTGACTTTC. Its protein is CASSLAEIFSGANVLTF. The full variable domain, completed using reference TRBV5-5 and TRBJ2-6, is DAGVTQSPTHLIKTRGQQVTLRCSPISGHKSVSWYQQVLGQGPQFIFQYYEKEERGRGNFPDRFSARQFPNYSSELNVNALLLGDSALYLCASSLAEIFSGANVLTFGAGSRLTVL.

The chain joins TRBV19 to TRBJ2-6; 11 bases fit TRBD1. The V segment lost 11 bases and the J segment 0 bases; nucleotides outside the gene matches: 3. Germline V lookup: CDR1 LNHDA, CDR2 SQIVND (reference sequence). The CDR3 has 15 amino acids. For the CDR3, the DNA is TGTGCCGCCGGGACAGGGGGCTCTGGGGCCAACGTCCTGACTTTC. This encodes CAAGTGGSGANVLTF.

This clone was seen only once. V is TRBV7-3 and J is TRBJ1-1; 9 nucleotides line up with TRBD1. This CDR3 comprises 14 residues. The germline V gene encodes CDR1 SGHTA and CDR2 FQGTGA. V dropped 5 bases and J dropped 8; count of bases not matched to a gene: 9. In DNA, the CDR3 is TGTGCCAGCAGCACAGGGGGCGAATCGGGGGAAGCTTTCTTT. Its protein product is CASSTGGESGEAFF.